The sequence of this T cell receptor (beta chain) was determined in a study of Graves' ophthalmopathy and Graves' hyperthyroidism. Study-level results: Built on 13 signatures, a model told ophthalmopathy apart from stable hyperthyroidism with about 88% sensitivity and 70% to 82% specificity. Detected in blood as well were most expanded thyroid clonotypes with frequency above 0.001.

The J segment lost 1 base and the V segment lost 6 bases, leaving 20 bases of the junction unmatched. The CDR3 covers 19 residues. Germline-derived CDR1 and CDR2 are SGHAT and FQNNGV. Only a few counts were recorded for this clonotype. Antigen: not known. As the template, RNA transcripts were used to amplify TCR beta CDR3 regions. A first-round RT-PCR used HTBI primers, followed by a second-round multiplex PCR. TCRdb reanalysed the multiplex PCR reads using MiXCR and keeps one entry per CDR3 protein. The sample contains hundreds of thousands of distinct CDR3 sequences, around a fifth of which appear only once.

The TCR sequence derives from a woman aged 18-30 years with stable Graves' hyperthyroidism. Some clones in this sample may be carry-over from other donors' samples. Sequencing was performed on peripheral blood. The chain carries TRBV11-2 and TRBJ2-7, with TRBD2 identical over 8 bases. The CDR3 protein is CASSSLPGGPSSYSYEQYF. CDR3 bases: TGTGCCAGCAGTTCCCTACCGGGAGGGCCCTCATCCTATTCCTACGAGCAGTACTTC.